This T cell receptor (beta chain) was recorded in a study of blood T cell repertoires in COVID-19 (dated by TCRdb to 2020 to 2022). Regarding the research as a whole: Samples from collaborators originated in the United States, Italy and Spain and spanned both the acute and convalescent phases of COVID-19. Subjects who had been exposed to COVID-19, were actively infected with it, or had recovered from it provided the deeply sampled blood TCRbeta repertoires that made up the dataset. A de-identified subject ID, COVID-19 status, age in years and sex were almost always included in the sample metadata. Where available, HLA class I and class II types were taken from metadata supplied by the sample provider and were not determined by assay-based typing. A freely available public database, intended as a resource for researchers studying the immune response to SARS-CoV-2, is where the repertoires were released. The prospective study material was composed of cDNA or gDNA derived from T cells, B-cell-depleted T cells, or PBMCs. The samples were drawn from the first 160 participants of the ongoing ImmuneRACE study and from roughly 1,300 subjects provided by 6 global collaborators. What the authors observed across the whole study: Clinical and demographic metadata were provided uncurated, with the amount varying by source and participant.

A second Seattle source provided samples from volunteer blood donors who had recovered from COVID-19. The collaborating institutions used their own protocols to collect whole blood in K2EDTA tubes. Collaborator samples were shipped for TCRbeta analysis as frozen whole blood, isolated PBMCs, or DNA extracted from either sample type. TCRbeta CDR3 regions were amplified from genomic DNA by means of the immunoSEQ Assay, a bias-controlled multiplex PCR. Concerning the study's data processing: The number of nucleated cells in each sample was estimated from the amplification of reference gene primers within the assay. To quantify the absolute abundance of each unique TCRbeta CDR3 rearrangement, sequence reads were collapsed and filtered. For each sample, productive Simpson clonality was calculated by taking the square root of Simpson's diversity index across productive rearrangements. The clones in this table, taken by TCRdb from immuneACCESS, are in-frame only. Not every clone is retained; where verified, under half of the shortfall comes from an unresolved V gene, and the cause of the rest is unknown. V and J calls and clone size are copied from that table; D and trimming were computed from the DNA. The sample yields about 200,000 clones; roughly 84% were counted once. In total, the top ten clones hold roughly 6.2% of the sample.

In regard to this clone: Its antigen remains unidentified. No quality values exist for individual bases; no much larger clone is one base distant.

Material for sequencing was peripheral blood. The source of this sequence is a woman aged 40 to 50 who had recovered from COVID-19.

The base sequence is TGTGCCAGAAGCTTGTCCGGACTAGGGAACACCGGGGAGCTGTTTTTT. It codes for CARSLSGLGNTGELFF. The sequence joins TRBV5-3 to TRBJ2-2, and 7 junctional nucleotides match TRBD2. TRBV5-3 is placed among ORFs of uncertain function. Counted from cysteine to phenylalanine, this CDR3 has 16 amino acids. The kept DNA is CDR3 alone, 48 bases in frame from the first base. Germline trimming amounts to 1 base on V and 1 base on J, with 4 as the count of junction bases outside the gene matches.